The 29 T cell receptor beta chains in this list originate from one sample, sequenced in a study of T cell responses to AZD1222 COVID-19 vaccine. Produced via immunoSEQ multiplex PCR; TCRdb's table is partial and in-frame only. This table holds 80,000 or so clones, around 90% found once. This specimen was peripheral blood, taken on day 0 of AZD1222 vaccination. Source of these receptors: an adult in good health.

The chain is built from TRBV29-1 and TRBJ2-3, with 7 bases matching TRBD2. Germline V gives CDR1 SQVTM, CDR2 ANQGSEA. This CDR3 is 16 amino acids long. With V trimmed by 5 bases and J by 2 bases, 13 bases remained unmatched. The CDR3 sequence: CSVPPPGRESTDTQYF. The CDR3 DNA sequence: TGCAGCGTTCCCCCTCCCGGGCGGGAGTCCACAGATACGCAGTATTTT.

CDR3 protein: CASSVGAGSNQPQHF. The CDR3 nucleotides read TGCGCCAGCAGTGTGGGGGCGGGGAGCAATCAGCCCCAGCATTTT. V usage is TRBV10-2 and J usage is TRBJ1-5; tentative D call: TRBD1 (6 bases). Germline assignment: CDR1 WSHSY and CDR2 SAAADI. This CDR3 spans 15 amino acids. V gave up 4 bases and J gave up 1 base, with 11 bases separating them.

The chain combines TRBV5-1 with TRBJ2-7, with 14 bases fitting TRBD2. With V trimmed by 4 bases and J by 4 bases, 10 bases remained unmatched. In germline, CDR1 is SGHRS, CDR2 YFSETQ. The CDR3 sequence is 17 residues long. The CDR3 bases are TGCGCCAGCAGCGGGGGGACTAGCGGGAGATTTTCATACGAGCAGTACTTC. This translates into CASSGGTSGRFSYEQYF.

The chain has TRBV7-9 and TRBJ2-2; 7 bases are a match to TRBD1. V dropped 5 bases and J dropped 1; count of bases not matched to a gene: 4. Germline loops: CDR1 SEHNR, CDR2 FQNEAQ (reference sequence). This CDR3 has 15 amino acids. CDR3 in amino acids: CASSLGTENTGELFF. The CDR3 region has the DNA TGTGCCAGCAGCCTCGGGACAGAGAACACCGGGGAGCTGTTTTTT.

The rearrangement links TRBV19 to TRBJ1-1, with D maybe TRBD1 (5 bases). This CDR3 comprises 15 residues. V lost 7 bases, J lost 1 base, and 16 bases lay in between. Per the germline V gene, CDR1 is LNHDA and CDR2 is SQIVND (reference sequence). This CDR3 is CASTPGPGENTEAFF. CDR3 nucleotides: TGTGCCAGTACCCCCGGGCCGGGGGAGAACACTGAAGCTTTCTTT.

This chain links TRBV29-1 with TRBJ1-1; D is perhaps TRBD1 (6 bases). Germline CDR1 and CDR2: SQVTM and ANQGSEA. Trimming left V 4 bases short and J 0 bases short, with 18 bases between. The CDR3 has 16 amino acids. The CDR3 DNA reads TGCAGCGTTGCCGACTCCGACAGGAGAATGAACACTGAAGCTTTCTTT. Amino acids: CSVADSDRRMNTEAFF.

This clone has just a few counts. This chain joins TRBV5-8 and TRBJ1-6; D is ambiguous. Trimming left V 4 bases short and J 9 bases short, with 17 bases between. The germline V gene encodes CDR1 SGHTS and CDR2 YDEGEE. This CDR3 contains 15 residues. This chain's CDR3 is CASSDPRGSRSPLHF. CDR3 DNA: TGTGCCAGCAGCGACCCCAGAGGATCTCGTTCACCCCTCCACTTT. The complete variable domain, with remaining parts taken from reference TRBV5-8 and TRBJ1-6, reads EAGVTQSPTHLIKTRGQQATLRCSPISGHTSVYWYQQALGLGLQFLLWYDEGEERNRGNFPPRFSGRQFPNYSSELNVNALELEDSALYLCASSDPRGSRSPLHFGNGTRLTVT.

V is TRBV28 and J is TRBJ1-2; the D is unclear. Trimming took 4 bases from V and 0 from J, leaving 3 bases between them. The CDR3 has 12 residues. Germline V gene lookup returns CDR1 MDHEN and CDR2 SYDVKM. CDR3 coding DNA: TGTGCCAGCAGTTCCTCTAACTATGGCTACACCTTC. Amino acids: CASSSSNYGYTF.

This clone was recorded once. The rearrangement uses TRBV2 and TRBJ2-1; 9 bases line up with TRBD2. Germline CDR1 is SNHLY and CDR2 is FYNNEI. The CDR3 has 15 residues. Trimming removed 4 bases from V and 4 bases from J; junction bases left unmatched: 5. The CDR3 DNA follows: TGTGCCAGCAGTGGGTCTAGCGGGACATACAATGAGCAGTTCTTC. It codes for CASSGSSGTYNEQFF.

The rearrangement uses TRBV19 and TRBJ2-5; D gene uncertain. V was cut by 1 base and J by 2 bases, with 5 bases left in between. Per the germline V gene, CDR1 is LNHDA and CDR2 is SQIVND (reference sequence). The CDR3 is 13 residues long. The CDR3 here is CASSIVQQETQYF. CDR3 sequence (DNA): TGTGCCAGTAGTATAGTCCAACAAGAGACCCAGTACTTC.

This sequence joins TRBV7-3 and TRBJ2-5; 7 nucleotides line up with TRBD1. The germline V gene encodes CDR1 SGHTA and CDR2 FQGTGA. The CDR3 covers 13 residues. V shed 6 bases, J shed 5 bases, and the junction held 6 bases outside the gene matches. This chain's CDR3 is CASSSDREETQYF. CDR3 DNA sequence: TGTGCCAGCAGTTCCGACAGGGAGGAGACCCAGTACTTC.

V and J are TRBV2 and TRBJ1-6, with D uncertain. Between the trimmed V and J ends, which lost 5 bases and 0 bases, there was a span of 20 bases. Germline V lookup: CDR1 SNHLY, CDR2 FYNNEI. The CDR3 extends over 19 amino acids. CDR3 nucleotides: TGTGCCAGCAGTACCGGCCCTAGTAGACGGGCCTCCTATAATTCACCCCTCCACTTT. Protein: CASSTGPSRRASYNSPLHF.

The chain carries TRBV19 and TRBJ1-5; 7 nucleotides align to TRBD1. The length of the CDR3 is 17 residues. CDR1 is LNHDA and CDR2 is SQIVND in the germline V gene (reference sequence). Trimming cost V 7 bases and J 1 base; bases outside gene matches: 13. CDR3 in amino acids: CASKKTDRARSNQPQHF. CDR3 coding DNA: TGTGCCAGTAAAAAAACCGACAGGGCGAGAAGCAATCAGCCCCAGCATTTT.

The chain links TRBV19 to TRBJ1-2; D is perhaps TRBD1 (5 bases). The V and J ends lost 0 bases and 7 bases respectively, with 12 bases between them. Germline values: CDR1 LNHDA, CDR2 SQIVND (reference sequence). There are 14 residues in the CDR3. In DNA form, the CDR3 reads TGTGCCAGTAGTATAGACGGCCAGGGAGGTGGCTACACCTTC. The encoded protein is CASSIDGQGGGYTF. The full variable domain, in which reference TRBV19 and TRBJ1-2 provide the parts outside the CDR3, is DGGITQSPKYLFRKEGQNVTLSCEQNLNHDAMYWYRQDPGQGLRLIYYSQIVNDFQKGDIAEGYSVSREKKESFPLTVTSAQKNPTAFYLCASSIDGQGGGYTFGSGTRLTVV.

This clone was observed once. V is TRBV3-1 (or the pseudogene TRBV3-2) and J is TRBJ2-5, with 12 positions matching TRBD2. V shed 4 bases and J 7 bases; nucleotides not matched to a gene: 7. Germline lookup yields CDR1 LGHDT and CDR2 YNNKEL (reference sequence). This CDR3 contains 15 residues. The chain's CDR3 is CASSPTSGSERTQYF. The CDR3 bases are TGTGCCAGCAGCCCGACTAGCGGGAGCGAGAGGACCCAGTACTTC.

J is TRBJ2-7 and V is TRBV5-4, with D tentatively TRBD1 or TRBD2 (6 bases each). The V gene's germline CDR1 is SGHNT and CDR2 YYREEE (reference sequence). V was shortened by 0 bases and J by 4 bases, with 14 bases between the two germline ends. CDR3 size: 15 residues. The CDR3 DNA follows: TGTGCCAGCAGCTTGGAAAGGGGGGAAAGGTACGAGCAGTACTTC. As protein: CASSLERGERYEQYF.

This chain connects TRBV19 to TRBJ2-7, with D unresolved. This CDR3 comprises 12 residues. Trimming removed 8 bases from V and 3 bases from J, with 11 bases in between. Germline CDR1 and CDR2: LNHDA and SQIVND (reference sequence). In DNA form, the CDR3 reads TGTGCCAGTGGAATCGACGGCTACGAGCAGTACTTC. Its protein product is CASGIDGYEQYF.

The chain carries TRBV9 and TRBJ2-7; D remains ambiguous. Looked up from germline, CDR1 is SGDLS and CDR2 is YYNGEE. V lost 3 bases, J lost 0 bases, and 4 bases lay in between. The CDR3 runs 12 residues. DNA of the CDR3: TGTGCCAGCAGCGGGAGCTCCTACGAGCAGTACTTC. Translation: CASSGSSYEQYF.

The chain uses TRBV29-1 and TRBJ1-2, with a tentative D call TRBD1 (6 bases). The CDR3 extends over 13 amino acids. CDR1 and CDR2 (germline): SQVTM, ANQGSEA. V lost 4 bases and J lost 4, with 13 bases in between. This chain's CDR3 is CSVGAGEGYGYTF. As DNA, the CDR3 is TGCAGCGTTGGGGCAGGGGAGGGCTATGGCTACACCTTC.

The CDR3 is CASGPQIPGQGPFF. The CDR3 bases are TGTGCCAGCGGCCCGCAAATCCCGGGACAGGGACCTTTCTTT. The chain couples TRBV11-2 to TRBJ1-1, with TRBD1 identical over 9 bases. The J segment lost 12 bases and the V segment lost 8 bases, leaving 16 bases of the junction unmatched. The CDR3 length is 14 residues. Germline CDR1 is SGHAT and CDR2 is FQNNGV.

The rearrangement joins TRBV19 to TRBJ1-5; a weak D match, TRBD1 (5 bases). With 1 base removed from V and 0 bases from J, the gap between germline ends came to 13 bases. Germline V lookup: CDR1 LNHDA, CDR2 SQIVND (reference sequence). The CDR3 spans 17 residues. The CDR3 here is CASSIGSRGASNQPQHF. CDR3 DNA: TGTGCCAGTAGTATAGGTAGCAGAGGGGCTAGCAATCAGCCCCAGCATTTT.

The chain is built from TRBV15 and TRBJ1-5; D remains ambiguous. The ends were cut back, 0 bases at V and 6 bases at J, with 6 bases in the middle. The CDR3 loop spans 13 amino acids. Germline CDR1 is LNHNV and CDR2 is YYDKDF (reference sequence). The CDR3 region is CATSRDPLQPQHF. Here the CDR3 DNA reads TGTGCCACCAGCAGAGATCCCCTTCAGCCCCAGCATTTT.

This sequence joins TRBV6-5 and TRBJ2-3; tentative D call: TRBD1 (5 bases). With 5 bases removed from V and 0 bases from J, the gap between germline ends came to 6 bases. The CDR3 totals 13 residues. In germline, CDR1 is MNHEY, CDR2 SVGAGI. CDR3 residues: CASSRQSTDTQYF. The CDR3 region has the DNA TGTGCCAGCAGTCGACAGAGCACAGATACGCAGTATTTT.

The rearrangement uses TRBV9 and TRBJ1-2; D perhaps matches TRBD1 (5 bases). Deletions cut 0 bases from V and 8 bases from J, with 20 bases between. Germline-derived CDR1 and CDR2 are SGDLS and YYNGEE. CDR3 size: 16 residues. CDR3 residues: CASSVAQAPHSAGYTF. In DNA form, the CDR3 reads TGTGCCAGCAGCGTAGCACAGGCCCCTCATTCGGCCGGCTACACCTTC. Full variable domain (remainder filled in from reference TRBV9 and TRBJ1-2): DSGVTQTPKHLITATGQRVTLRCSPRSGDLSVYWYQQSLDQGLQFLIQYYNGEERAKGNILERFSAQQFPDLHSELNLSSLELGDSALYFCASSVAQAPHSAGYTFGSGTRLTVV.

The CDR3, as DNA: TGTGCCAGCAGTTACTCGGACAGCGCGAACACCGGGGAGCTGTTTTTT. It encodes CASSYSDSANTGELFF. V and J are TRBV6-2 or TRBV6-3 and TRBJ2-2; tentatively, D is TRBD1 (6 bases). V was trimmed by 0 bases and J by 0 bases, leaving 8 bases between them. The CDR3 runs to 16 residues. Per germline, CDR1 MNHEY and CDR2 SVGEGT.

The V call is TRBV19, the J call TRBJ1-5; 11 positions agree with TRBD1. The CDR3 length is 15 residues. The ends lost 3 bases at V and 6 bases at J; junction bases unmatched: 4. The V gene's germline CDR1 is LNHDA and CDR2 SQIVND (reference sequence). CDR3 sequence: CASSIKGQGGQPQHF. CDR3 bases: TGTGCCAGTAGTATTAAGGGACAGGGGGGTCAGCCCCAGCATTTT.

This chain joins TRBV6-5 and TRBJ2-7; 10 bases align to TRBD1. The V gene's germline CDR1 is MNHEY and CDR2 SVGAGI. This CDR3 is built from 13 residues. CDR3 DNA: TGTGTCACAGGCCGGGACAGGGGACACGAGCAGTACTTC. Translation: CVTGRDRGHEQYF.

This clone came up once. This chain links TRBV19 with TRBJ1-2; D gene unclear. The CDR3 sequence is 11 residues long. CDR1 is LNHDA and CDR2 is SQIVND in the germline V gene (reference sequence). Between the trimmed V and J ends, which lost 6 bases and 4 bases, there was a span of 6 bases. The CDR3 DNA follows: TGTGCCAGTAGACAGTCCTATGGCTACACCTTC. It codes for CASRQSYGYTF.

This sequence joins TRBV7-2 and TRBJ1-1; the D gene is possibly TRBD1 (5 bases). Between the trimmed V and J ends, which lost 3 bases and 0 bases, there was a span of 14 bases. This CDR3 contains 16 residues. The germline gives CDR1 SGHTA, CDR2 FQGNSA. The CDR3 sequence is CASSLSIRAMNTEAFF. The DNA of the CDR3 is TGTGCCAGCAGCTTGTCTATCAGGGCCATGAACACTGAAGCTTTCTTT.